These T cell receptor beta chains were read from a single sample in a study of blood T cell repertoires in COVID-19. Some clones are missing from TCRdb's copy, which holds only in-frame ones; the method was immunoSEQ multiplex PCR. The table has about 230,000 clones, just over 85% seen once; the top ten hold around a tenth. The material sequenced was peripheral blood. These receptor sequences come from a man aged 45-65 years with COVID-19, enrolled during active disease. CDR3s include the opening cysteine and the closing phenylalanine or tryptophan. The order of the fields is V gene, D gene, J gene, clone size, CDR3 DNA, CDR3 protein. The D gene is left open where the match is weak. Size tells how often a clone was seen (once, few, many) or the class of an expanded clone, and some rows leave it out.

>TRBV4-2|TRBD2|TRBJ2-2|NA
TGTGCCAGCAGCCAAAAAGGACTAGCGGGAGTAGGGGAGCTGTTTTTT
CASSQKGLAGVGELFF
>TRBV24-1|NA|TRBJ2-7|NA
TGTGCCACCAGTGATTTCAACAGGGTTCACGAGCAGTACTTC
CATSDFNRVHEQYF
>TRBV5-8|TRBD1|TRBJ2-5|NA
TGTGCCGGAGGACAGGGTCGTGTTGAGACCCAGTACTTC
CAGGQGRVETQYF
>TRBV30|NA|TRBJ1-1|NA
TGTGCCTGGAGCGCCGGGTCTGAAGCTTTCTTT
CAWSAGSEAFF
>TRBV29-1|TRBD1|TRBJ1-1|NA
TGCAGCGCACGAAGGCAGGACAGGGACACTGAAGCTTTCTTT
CSARRQDRDTEAFF
>TRBV6-5|TRBD1|TRBJ1-6|NA
TGTGCCAGCAAACGACAGGGATCGGGTAGCTCACCCCTCCACTTT
CASKRQGSGSSPLHF
>TRBV18|NA|TRBJ2-1|NA
TGTGCCAGCTCACCGGACGGGGGGCCCCAGCAGTTCTTC
CASSPDGGPQQFF
>TRBV30|NA|TRBJ2-7|NA
TGTGCCTGGGCGGACTCGACCTACGAGCAGTACTTC
CAWADSTYEQYF
>TRBV10-3|TRBD1|TRBJ1-6|NA
TGTGCCATCAGTAAGACAGGGGGCGGTGATTCACCCCTCCACTTT
CAISKTGGGDSPLHF
>TRBV7-9|TRBD2|TRBJ2-1|NA
TGTGCCAGCAGCTTTGGACTAGCGGGGGGGTACTCCTACAATGAGCAGTTCTTC
CASSFGLAGGYSYNEQFF
>TRBV18|TRBD1|TRBJ1-5|NA
TGTGCCAGCTCAAGGGACAGCAACAATCAGCCCCAGCATTTT
CASSRDSNNQPQHF
>TRBV3-1/TRBV3-2|TRBD2|TRBJ2-5|NA
TGTGCCAGCAGCCAACGCCGGGGGGGGCAGGGGCAAGAGACCCAGTACTTC
CASSQRRGGQGQETQYF
>TRBV10-3|TRBD1|TRBJ2-7|NA
TGTGCCATCAGTGAGTCGACAGGGGCTGACGAGCAGTACTTC
CAISESTGADEQYF
>TRBV19|NA|TRBJ2-1|NA
TGTGCCAGTAGTATAAGGTCCGGGATGAGCTCCTACAATGAGCAGTTCTTC
CASSIRSGMSSYNEQFF
>TRBV24-1|TRBD1|TRBJ1-5|few
TGTGCCACCAGCGGGACAGGTTGGGGGAATCAGCCCCAGCATTTT
CATSGTGWGNQPQHF
>TRBV19|NA|TRBJ1-1|NA
TGTGCCAGTAATGGAGGGGTGGCTGAAGCTTTCTTT
CASNGGVAEAFF
>TRBV11-1|TRBD2|TRBJ2-1|NA
TGTGCCAGCAGCCTCTGGACTAGCGGCAAGTCGAATGAGCAGTTCTTC
CASSLWTSGKSNEQFF
>TRBV24-1|TRBD1|TRBJ2-2|NA
TGTGCCACCAGTGATCAGTCAGGGGGCTACACCGGGGAGCTGTTTTTT
CATSDQSGGYTGELFF
>TRBV12-5|TRBD1|TRBJ1-3|NA
TGTGCTAGTGCGCCACAGGGGGCCTCCTCTGGAAACACCATATATTTT
CASAPQGASSGNTIYF
>TRBV6-5|TRBD2|TRBJ2-7|NA
TGTGCCAGCAGTTACTCCGGGCGGGGGTCCTACGAGCAGTACTTC
CASSYSGRGSYEQYF
>TRBV21-1|NA|TRBJ2-1|NA
TGTGCCAGCAGCAAAACGCTCGTCCTAGTAAGCTCCTACAATGAGCAGTTCTTC
CASSKTLVLVSSYNEQFF
>TRBV29-1|NA|TRBJ2-7|NA
TGCAGCGTTCGGGCGGGCGCCTCCTACGAGCAGTACTTC
CSVRAGASYEQYF
>TRBV10-3|NA|TRBJ1-5|NA
TGTGCCATCAGCCAGGGCAATCAGCCCCAGCATTTT
CAISQGNQPQHF
>TRBV3-1/TRBV3-2|NA|TRBJ2-2|NA
TGTGCCAGCAGCCATGGGGGACAAACCACCGGGGAGCTGTTTTTT
CASSHGGQTTGELFF
>TRBV29-1|TRBD1|TRBJ1-1|NA
TGCAGCGTTCTGGACAGGGGGCGGACTGAAGCTTTCTTT
CSVLDRGRTEAFF
>TRBV7-9|NA|TRBJ1-2|few
TGTGCCAGCAGCCGCACTCAGGGCAGGGGCGCATATGGCTACACCTTC
CASSRTQGRGAYGYTF
>TRBV19|TRBD1|TRBJ2-7|NA
TGTGCCAGTAGTATGGGACAGGGTTCGTACGAGCAGTACTTC
CASSMGQGSYEQYF
>TRBV28|TRBD1|TRBJ2-5|NA
TGTGCCAGCAGCCCTGGGACAGCCCATTCAGAGACCCAGTACTTC
CASSPGTAHSETQYF
>TRBV12-2|NA|TRBJ2-7|NA
TGTGCAAGTCGCTTGAGCCTAGTCCTTAGGCCCTACGAGCAGTACTTC
CASRLSLVLRPYEQYF
>TRBV27|TRBD1|TRBJ1-2|NA
TGTGCCAGCAGTTTATTTTCAGGGGGGCCAGCTAACTATGGCTACACCTTC
CASSLFSGGPANYGYTF
>TRBV28|TRBD1|TRBJ1-6|NA
TGTGCCAGCACCTTCTTTGACAGGGACAATTCACCCCTCCACTTT
CASTFFDRDNSPLHF
>TRBV19|TRBD1|TRBJ1-5|NA
TGTGCCACCAGACCGGGACAGCACAATCAGCCCCAGCATTTT
CATRPGQHNQPQHF
>TRBV2|NA|TRBJ1-6|NA
TGTGCCAGCAGTGATTACGGGGTAGCCAATTCACCCCTCCACTTT
CASSDYGVANSPLHF
>TRBV7-3|TRBD1|TRBJ1-6|NA
TGTGCCAGCAGCCCCTCTACAGGGGGCGCGGGTTCACCCCTCCACTTT
CASSPSTGGAGSPLHF
>TRBV4-3|TRBD1|TRBJ1-5|NA
TGCGCCAGCAGCCAAAACACAGGGGGCCCTATTGGCAATCAGCCCCAGCATTTT
CASSQNTGGPIGNQPQHF
>TRBV11-2|TRBD2|TRBJ2-2|once
TGTGCCAGCAGGCCACTAGCGGGAGGGCGTATCGGGGAGCTGTTTTTT
CASRPLAGGRIGELFF
>TRBV29-1|TRBD1|TRBJ2-5|NA
TGCAGCGTCCAGGGACAGGTGACCCAAGAGACCCAGTACTTC
CSVQGQVTQETQYF
>TRBV27|NA|TRBJ1-1|NA
TGTGCCAGCAGGGGTCGAGGGCCAAACACTGAAGCTTTCTTT
CASRGRGPNTEAFF
>TRBV7-3|NA|TRBJ2-1|NA
TGTGCCAGCAGCTTAACAGGGGTGAATGAGCAGTTCTTC
CASSLTGVNEQFF
>TRBV25-1|TRBD1|TRBJ1-4|NA
TGTGCCAGCAGTGATGACAGGGGAATGGAAAAACTGTTTTTT
CASSDDRGMEKLFF
>TRBV6-5|TRBD1|TRBJ1-5|NA
TGTGCCAGCAGTCCGGGACAGAGAAATCAGCCCCAGCATTTT
CASSPGQRNQPQHF
>TRBV5-8|NA|TRBJ1-1|once
TGTGCCAGCAGCCTGAAGGGCAGGGCGGCCACTGAAGCTTTCTTT
CASSLKGRAATEAFF
>TRBV18|NA|TRBJ1-5|NA
TGTGCCAGCTCCCCCGGGGGCGGGGGGAGCAATCAGCCCCAGCATTTT
CASSPGGGGSNQPQHF